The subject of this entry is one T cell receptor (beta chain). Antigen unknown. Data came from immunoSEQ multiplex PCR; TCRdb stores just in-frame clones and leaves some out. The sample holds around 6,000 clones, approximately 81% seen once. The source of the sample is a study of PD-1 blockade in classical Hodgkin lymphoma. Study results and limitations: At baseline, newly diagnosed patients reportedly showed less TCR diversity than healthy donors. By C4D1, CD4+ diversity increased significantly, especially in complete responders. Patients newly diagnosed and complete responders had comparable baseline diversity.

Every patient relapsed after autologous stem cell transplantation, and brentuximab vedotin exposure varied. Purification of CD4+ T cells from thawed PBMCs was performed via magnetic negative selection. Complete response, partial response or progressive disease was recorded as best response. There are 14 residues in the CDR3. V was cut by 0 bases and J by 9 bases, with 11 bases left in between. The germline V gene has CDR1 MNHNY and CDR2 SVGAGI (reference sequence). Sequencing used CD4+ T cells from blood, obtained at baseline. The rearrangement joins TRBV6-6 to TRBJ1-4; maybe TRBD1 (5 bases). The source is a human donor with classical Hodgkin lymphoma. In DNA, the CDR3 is TGTGCCAGCAGTTACTCGGAGGGGCTCAAAAAACTGTTTTTT. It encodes CASSYSEGLKKLFF.